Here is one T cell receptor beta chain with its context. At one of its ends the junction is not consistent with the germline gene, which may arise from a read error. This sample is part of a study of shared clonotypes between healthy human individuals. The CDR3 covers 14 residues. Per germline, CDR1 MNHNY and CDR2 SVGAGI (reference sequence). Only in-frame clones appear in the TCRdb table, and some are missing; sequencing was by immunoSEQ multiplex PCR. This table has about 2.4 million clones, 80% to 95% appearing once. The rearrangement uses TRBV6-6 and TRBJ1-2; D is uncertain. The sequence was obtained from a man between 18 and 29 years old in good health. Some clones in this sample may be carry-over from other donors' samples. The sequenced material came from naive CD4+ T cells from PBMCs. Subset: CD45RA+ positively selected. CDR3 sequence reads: CASSYAGGSSVAPF. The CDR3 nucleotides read TGTGCCAGCAGTTATGCAGGAGGGAGTTCAGTGGCTCCCTTC.